These T cell receptor beta chains were read from a single sample in a study of STAT5B mutations in CD4+ large granular lymphocyte leukemia. Sequencing was performed with immunoSEQ multiplex PCR; in TCRdb, only in-frame clones are kept and a portion is missing. Altogether about 40,000 clones are present, 81% being singletons, with the ten largest covering about 3.8%. Sequencing used CD4+ T cells from blood buffy coats. These receptors all come from a human donor in good health. Each CDR3 is given with its conserved first and last residue. D genes are given only for firm matches. Part of the rows lack a size; the others show once, few, many or a class for expanded clones.

D,J,size,V,CDR3,DNA
TRBD1,TRBJ2-7,NA,TRBV30,CAWSVLPDRCHF,TGTGCCTGGAGTGTACTACCGGACAGGTGTCACTTC
NA,TRBJ2-1,NA,TRBV19,CASKRSDYNEQFF,TGTGCCAGTAAAAGGAGCGACTACAATGAGCAGTTCTTC
NA,TRBJ1-3,NA,TRBV5-1,CASSPEGRVSGNTIYF,TGCGCCAGCAGCCCGGAGGGGCGGGTCTCTGGAAACACCATATATTTT
NA,TRBJ1-4,NA,TRBV19,CASMRQGSEKLFF,TGTGCCAGTATGCGGCAGGGTAGTGAAAAACTGTTTTTT
NA,TRBJ1-2,NA,TRBV30,CAWGKLGGEYKYGYTF,TGTGCCTGGGGAAAGCTGGGGGGGGAATATAAATATGGCTACACCTTC
NA,TRBJ2-6,NA,TRBV18,CASSPKGGDGANVLTF,TGTGCCAGCTCACCAAAGGGGGGAGATGGGGCCAACGTCCTGACTTTC
NA,TRBJ2-7,NA,TRBV19,CASSVVAGLSYEQYF,TGTGCCAGTAGTGTAGTAGCAGGGCTCTCCTACGAGCAGTACTTC
NA,TRBJ2-4,NA,TRBV4-1,CASSQVGTQGKAKNIQYF,TGCGCCAGCAGCCAAGTTGGGACACAGGGTAAAGCCAAAAACATTCAGTACTTC
NA,TRBJ2-5,NA,TRBV10-3,CAISESFPAQETQYF,TGTGCCATCAGTGAGTCGTTCCCAGCCCAAGAGACCCAGTACTTC
TRBD1,TRBJ1-1,NA,TRBV29-1,CSVGFTSGGTEAFF,TGCAGCGTTGGTTTTACGTCAGGGGGCACTGAAGCTTTCTTT
NA,TRBJ2-3,NA,TRBV2,CASMNWGTTDTQYF,TGTGCCAGCATGAATTGGGGAACCACAGATACGCAGTATTTT
NA,TRBJ1-6,NA,TRBV19,CASSIEGRNSPLHF,TGTGCCAGTAGTATCGAGGGCCGAAATTCACCCCTCCACTTT
NA,TRBJ2-5,NA,TRBV7-9,CASSRQVGRGQETQYF,TGTGCCAGCAGCCGCCAGGTGGGCCGGGGACAAGAGACCCAGTACTTC
TRBD1,TRBJ2-1,NA,TRBV6-1,CASSALLQGTEQFF,TGTGCCAGCAGTGCCCTATTACAGGGGACTGAGCAGTTCTTC
NA,TRBJ2-3,NA,TRBV11-2,CASSSQGDTQYF,TGTGCCAGCAGCTCCCAGGGGGATACGCAGTATTTT
NA,TRBJ1-1,NA,TRBV5-5,CASRFGLGITEAFF,TGTGCCAGCAGATTCGGACTGGGAATCACTGAAGCTTTCTTT
TRBD2,TRBJ2-7,NA,TRBV6-6,CASRRLAGGGYEQYF,TGTGCCAGCAGGCGACTAGCGGGAGGAGGATACGAGCAGTACTTC
NA,TRBJ1-5,NA,TRBV19,CASNSGWGQPQHF,TGTGCCAGTAACTCAGGGTGGGGTCAGCCCCAGCATTTT
TRBD1,TRBJ1-1,NA,TRBV29-1,CSVGTGTMNTEAFF,TGCAGCGTTGGGACAGGGACAATGAACACTGAAGCTTTCTTT
TRBD1,TRBJ2-3,NA,TRBV27,CASRPQGITDTQYF,TGTGCCAGCAGACCACAGGGGATCACAGATACGCAGTATTTT
TRBD2,TRBJ2-1,NA,TRBV29-1,CSVTLAGRNEQFF,TGCAGCGTGACGCTAGCGGGTAGGAATGAGCAGTTCTTC
NA,TRBJ1-6,few,TRBV5-1,CASSLVSGGQSPLHF,TGCGCCAGCAGCTTGGTGTCGGGGGGGCAATCACCCCTCCACTTT
TRBD2,TRBJ2-1,NA,TRBV7-3,CASSLLLAGGGEQFF,TGTGCCAGCAGCTTATTACTCGCGGGGGGTGGCGAGCAGTTCTTC
TRBD1,TRBJ1-3,NA,TRBV7-9,CASREGTGKSPGNTIYF,TGTGCCAGCAGGGAGGGGACAGGGAAAAGTCCTGGAAACACCATATATTTT
NA,TRBJ1-2,few,TRBV5-4,CASSLDVTGSNTF,TGTGCCAGCAGCTTGGATGTGACAGGAAGTAACACCTTC
TRBD1,TRBJ1-5,NA,TRBV19,CASSTTGSNQPQHF,TGTGCCAGTAGCACGACAGGGAGCAATCAGCCCCAGCATTTT
TRBD1,TRBJ2-1,NA,TRBV19,CASSTSQGAHNEQFF,TGTGCCAGTAGTACCTCACAGGGGGCGCACAATGAGCAGTTCTTC
TRBD1,TRBJ1-1,NA,TRBV19,CASSWQGAGKDTEAFF,TGTGCCAGTAGTTGGCAGGGGGCGGGGAAGGACACTGAAGCTTTCTTT
TRBD1,TRBJ1-3,NA,TRBV4-2,CASSRTGSGNTIYF,TGTGCCAGCAGCCGGACAGGCTCTGGAAACACCATATATTTT
TRBD1,TRBJ1-3,NA,TRBV5-4,CASSPDIGRGRGSGNTIYF,TGTGCCAGCAGCCCGGATATTGGCAGGGGGCGCGGATCCGGAAACACCATATATTTT
TRBD2,TRBJ2-1,NA,TRBV6-6,CASSPGTSGHNEQFF,TGTGCCAGCAGCCCCGGGACTAGCGGGCACAATGAGCAGTTCTTC
TRBD2,TRBJ2-1,NA,TRBV10-3,CAISDLLAGGNNEQFF,TGTGCCATCAGTGACCTCCTAGCGGGGGGGAACAATGAGCAGTTCTTC
NA,TRBJ1-6,NA,TRBV6-1,CASSDGVPADNSPLHF,TGTGCCAGCAGTGACGGGGTCCCAGCGGATAATTCACCCCTCCACTTT
TRBD1,TRBJ2-7,NA,TRBV7-2,CASSSDRASSEQYF,TGTGCCAGCAGCTCCGACAGGGCATCATCCGAGCAGTACTTC
NA,TRBJ1-4,NA,TRBV27,CASSYRGGYEKLFF,TGTGCCAGCAGTTACCGGGGAGGGTACGAAAAACTGTTTTTT
TRBD2,TRBJ2-1,NA,TRBV11-1,CASSFLGTSGYNEQFF,TGTGCCAGCAGCTTTCTCGGGACTAGCGGCTACAATGAGCAGTTCTTC
NA,TRBJ2-3,NA,TRBV4-3,CASSQDRTSGADTQYF,TGCGCCAGCAGCCAAGATCGAACTAGTGGGGCAGATACGCAGTATTTT
TRBD2,TRBJ2-5,NA,TRBV11-3,CASTPTFGGRETQYF,TGTGCCAGCACCCCCACGTTCGGGGGGAGGGAGACCCAGTACTTC
NA,TRBJ2-3,once,TRBV6-4,CASSTSGTFTDTQYF,TGTGCCAGCAGTACATCCGGGACTTTCACAGATACGCAGTATTTT
TRBD2,TRBJ2-3,NA,TRBV6-6,CASRSLAGGGTDTQYF,TGTGCCAGCAGGTCGCTAGCGGGAGGGGGCACAGATACGCAGTATTTT
NA,TRBJ2-5,NA,TRBV7-8,CASSLRGAGETQYF,TGTGCCAGCAGCTTAAGAGGGGCTGGGGAGACCCAGTACTTC
NA,TRBJ2-5,NA,TRBV9,CASSASHGVETQYF,TGTGCCAGCAGCGCCTCGCACGGGGTAGAGACCCAGTACTTC
TRBD2,TRBJ2-1,NA,TRBV10-2,CASIPGLAGEKKSSYNEQFF,TGCGCCAGCATTCCGGGACTAGCGGGGGAGAAAAAGAGCTCCTACAATGAGCAGTTCTTC
NA,TRBJ2-6,NA,TRBV2,CASSPGANVLTF,TGTGCCAGCAGCCCTGGGGCCAACGTCCTGACTTTC
NA,TRBJ2-5,NA,TRBV11-2,CASSLGSYRGQETQYF,TGTGCCAGCAGCTTAGGATCCTATAGGGGCCAAGAGACCCAGTACTTC
NA,TRBJ1-2,NA,TRBV19,CASSMQSGGYTF,TGTGCCAGTAGTATGCAATCGGGCGGCTACACCTTC
NA,TRBJ2-5,NA,TRBV7-6,CASSLVETQYF,TGTGCCAGCAGCTTAGTGGAGACCCAGTACTTC
NA,TRBJ2-7,few,TRBV28,CASSFLVDSNHEQYF,TGTGCCAGCAGTTTCCTCGTCGACAGTAACCACGAGCAGTACTTC
NA,TRBJ2-1,NA,TRBV30,CAWSYGISYNEQFF,TGTGCCTGGAGTTACGGGATATCCTACAATGAGCAGTTCTTC
NA,TRBJ2-5,NA,TRBV28,CASRRGTQETQYF,TGTGCCAGCAGGAGGGGAACCCAAGAGACCCAGTACTTC
NA,TRBJ2-5,NA,TRBV27,CASSFGASTGHETQYF,TGTGCCAGCAGTTTTGGTGCGAGTACGGGGCATGAGACCCAGTACTTC
TRBD1,TRBJ2-3,NA,TRBV6-1,CASSVTGHGDTQYF,TGTGCCAGCAGTGTGACAGGGCACGGGGATACGCAGTATTTT
NA,TRBJ2-7,NA,TRBV11-1,CASSSPMKDYEQYF,TGTGCCAGCAGCTCGCCTATGAAGGACTACGAGCAGTACTTC
TRBD2,TRBJ2-7,NA,TRBV30,CAWNPLAGQQYF,TGTGCCTGGAACCCTCTAGCGGGACAGCAGTACTTC
NA,TRBJ1-2,NA,TRBV6-1,CASSEAWVGNYGYTF,TGTGCCAGCAGTGAAGCCTGGGTGGGGAACTATGGCTACACCTTC
TRBD2,TRBJ2-3,NA,TRBV7-6,CASSSKSGGTPALDTQYF,TGTGCCAGCAGCTCCAAGAGCGGGGGGACACCCGCTTTGGATACGCAGTATTTT
NA,TRBJ2-4,NA,TRBV5-1,CASSREDRVNIQYF,TGCGCCAGCAGCAGGGAGGACCGGGTAAACATTCAGTACTTC
TRBD2,TRBJ2-1,NA,TRBV14,CASSQDWAGGLGTNNEQFF,TGTGCCAGCAGCCAAGACTGGGCGGGAGGGCTCGGGACAAACAATGAGCAGTTCTTC
TRBD1,TRBJ1-2,NA,TRBV4-2,CASSQVHRGYGYTF,TGTGCCAGCAGCCAAGTACACAGGGGATATGGCTACACCTTC